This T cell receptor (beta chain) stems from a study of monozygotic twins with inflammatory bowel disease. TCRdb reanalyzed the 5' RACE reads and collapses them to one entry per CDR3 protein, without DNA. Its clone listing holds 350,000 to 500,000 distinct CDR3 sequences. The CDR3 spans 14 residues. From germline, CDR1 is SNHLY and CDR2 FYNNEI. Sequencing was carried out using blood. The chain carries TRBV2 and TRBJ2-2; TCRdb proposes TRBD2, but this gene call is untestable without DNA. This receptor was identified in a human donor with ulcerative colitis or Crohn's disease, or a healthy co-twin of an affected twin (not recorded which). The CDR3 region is CASRRGPDTGELFF.